This is a list of T cell receptor beta chains from one sample in a study of T cell changes during pregnancy in multiple sclerosis. Generated by immunoSEQ multiplex PCR, the TCRdb table keeps only in-frame clones and is missing some. The repertoire holds roughly 93,000 clones, with over 80% as singletons. Material: peripheral blood, obtained after pregnancy. The receptors originated from a female donor with multiple sclerosis, enrolled in a pregnancy study. The CDR3 runs from the conserved cysteine through the conserved F or W. D genes are given only for firm matches. Only some rows state a clone size, as once, few, many or a class for expanded clones.

D	V	J	size	CDR3	DNA
NA	TRBV4-1	TRBJ1-2	NA	CASSQDPAGSNYGYTF	TGCGCCAGCAGCCAAGATCCCGCAGGGTCCAACTATGGCTACACCTTC
TRBD2	TRBV29-1	TRBJ2-1	NA	CSVEYGGRAYNEQFF	TGCAGCGTTGAATATGGCGGGAGGGCCTACAATGAGCAGTTCTTC
NA	TRBV7-9	TRBJ1-5	NA	CASSLGGGTYSNQPQHF	TGTGCCAGCAGCCTCGGGGGTGGAACCTATAGCAATCAGCCCCAGCATTTT
TRBD1	TRBV18	TRBJ2-7	NA	CASSPASPQSYGDRRNYEQYF	TGTGCCAGCTCACCGGCCTCACCCCAATCTTACGGGGACAGGAGAAACTACGAGCAGTACTTC
TRBD2	TRBV6-1	TRBJ2-3	NA	CASSDPTSVITDTQYF	TGTGCCAGCAGTGACCCGACTAGCGTCATTACAGATACGCAGTATTTT
TRBD1	TRBV5-5	TRBJ1-2	NA	CASSFGGDRVGYGYTF	TGTGCCAGCAGCTTCGGCGGGGACAGGGTTGGCTATGGCTACACCTTC
NA	TRBV30	TRBJ2-1	NA	CAWSVEPHNEQFF	TGTGCCTGGAGTGTAGAGCCCCACAATGAGCAGTTCTTC
NA	TRBV7-9	TRBJ1-1	few	CASRQQLNTEAFF	TGTGCCAGTCGACAGCAACTGAACACTGAAGCTTTCTTT
NA	TRBV10-3	TRBJ1-1	few	CAIERQGGTEAFF	TGTGCCATCGAGAGGCAGGGCGGCACTGAAGCTTTCTTT
TRBD1	TRBV30	TRBJ1-5	NA	CAWSGGLWGQGGQPQHF	TGTGCCTGGAGCGGTGGCCTATGGGGACAGGGAGGTCAGCCCCAGCATTTT
NA	TRBV5-4	TRBJ1-2	NA	CASSYDYGYTF	TGTGCCAGCAGTTATGACTATGGCTACACCTTC
TRBD2	TRBV5-1	TRBJ2-7	NA	CASSSQGSGVYEQYF	TGCGCCAGCAGCTCCCAGGGTAGCGGGGTGTACGAGCAGTACTTC
NA	TRBV4-3	TRBJ1-1	NA	CASSQVAEGTEAFF	TGCGCCAGCAGCCAAGTAGCCGAGGGCACTGAAGCTTTCTTT
NA	TRBV5-1	TRBJ2-7	NA	CASSLGRGVSYEQYF	TGCGCCAGCAGCTTGGGCAGGGGGGTTAGCTACGAGCAGTACTTC
NA	TRBV7-7	TRBJ2-2	NA	CASSLRAGANTGELFF	TGTGCCAGCAGCTTACGGGCAGGGGCGAACACCGGGGAGCTGTTTTTT
NA	TRBV28	TRBJ2-1	once	CASSPPQSSYNEQFF	TGTGCCAGCAGTCCCCCACAGAGCTCCTACAATGAGCAGTTCTTC
TRBD2	TRBV6-1	TRBJ2-7	few	CASSAELAGAHEQYF	TGTGCCAGCAGTGCAGAACTAGCGGGGGCCCACGAGCAGTACTTC
NA	TRBV21-1	TRBJ2-1	NA	CASSSVAGVAWNEQFF	TGTGCCAGCAGCAGTGTAGCGGGAGTCGCTTGGAATGAGCAGTTCTTC
NA	TRBV18	TRBJ1-3	NA	CASSPRDSPGNTIYF	TGTGCCAGCTCGCCGCGGGATTCTCCTGGAAACACCATATATTTT
TRBD1	TRBV7-9	TRBJ1-3	NA	CASSSSPGQGNGNTIYF	TGTGCCAGCAGCTCCTCTCCGGGACAGGGGAACGGAAACACCATATATTTT
TRBD1	TRBV18	TRBJ2-5	NA	CASSPQDRGETQYF	TGTGCCAGCTCACCGCAGGACAGGGGAGAGACCCAGTACTTC
TRBD2	TRBV4-2	TRBJ2-1	NA	CASSQEASGRDEQFF	TGTGCCAGCAGCCAAGAGGCTAGCGGGCGGGATGAGCAGTTCTTC
TRBD1	TRBV5-1	TRBJ1-1	NA	CASSEGDRANTEAFF	TGCGCCAGCAGCGAAGGGGACAGGGCCAACACTGAAGCTTTCTTT
NA	TRBV21-1	TRBJ1-6	NA	CASSKTDLTWGRYNSPLHF	TGTGCCAGCAGCAAAACGGATTTGACCTGGGGCCGTTATAATTCACCCCTCCACTTT
TRBD1	TRBV28	TRBJ1-3	NA	CASSSHTPTGQGYTIYF	TGTGCCAGCAGTTCCCACACTCCAACGGGACAGGGATACACCATATATTTT
TRBD2	TRBV19	TRBJ2-2	NA	CASSGGTWNTGELFF	TGTGCCAGTAGCGGGGGGACTTGGAACACCGGGGAGCTGTTTTTT
NA	TRBV6-1	TRBJ2-3	NA	CACRPTGSADTQYF	TGTGCCTGCCGCCCGACAGGTTCCGCAGATACGCAGTATTTT
NA	TRBV5-1	TRBJ1-3	NA	CASSPTGAFAGNTIYF	TGCGCCAGCAGTCCGACTGGCGCTTTCGCTGGAAACACCATATATTTT
NA	TRBV2	TRBJ1-2	NA	CASSEFIRVKGYTF	TGTGCCAGCAGTGAGTTTATCAGGGTCAAAGGCTACACCTTC